This TCR beta chain derives from a study of T-cell reconstitution after alpha-beta-depleted transplantation in children. Overall study results and limits: Several patients had high TCRbeta diversity at day 60; it came from surviving recipient T cells and thymic progenitors. Expanded graft clones numbering several hundred reportedly gave rise to alpha-beta T cells about two months after transplant.

Per the germline V gene, CDR1 is PRHDT and CDR2 is FYEKMQ (reference sequence). V trimming: 5 bases; J trimming: 4 bases; junction bases outside the gene matches: 7. This CDR3 spans 15 amino acids. The sample holds many counts of this clonotype. Its cognate antigen is unknown. The authors prepared the TCRbeta library with unique molecular identifiers. From the PCR reads, TCRdb called clonotypes with MiXCR, one entry per CDR3 protein. Of roughly 790,000 distinct CDR3 sequences detected, about 16% appear once; the ten largest clones hold 5%. The sequenced sample was PBMCs, mostly from graft donor cells, obtained 360 days after TCRalphabeta/CD19-depleted stem cell transplant. The chain combines TRBV13 with TRBJ2-3; 9 positions match TRBD2. This clonotype originated in a male patient younger than 18 who had a stem cell transplant for acute lymphoblastic leukemia, so the T cells may come from the graft donor. CDR3 sequence (DNA): TGTGCCAGCAGCCCGTTAGCGGGAGTAGCAGATACGCAGTATTTT. It translates to CASSPLAGVADTQYF.